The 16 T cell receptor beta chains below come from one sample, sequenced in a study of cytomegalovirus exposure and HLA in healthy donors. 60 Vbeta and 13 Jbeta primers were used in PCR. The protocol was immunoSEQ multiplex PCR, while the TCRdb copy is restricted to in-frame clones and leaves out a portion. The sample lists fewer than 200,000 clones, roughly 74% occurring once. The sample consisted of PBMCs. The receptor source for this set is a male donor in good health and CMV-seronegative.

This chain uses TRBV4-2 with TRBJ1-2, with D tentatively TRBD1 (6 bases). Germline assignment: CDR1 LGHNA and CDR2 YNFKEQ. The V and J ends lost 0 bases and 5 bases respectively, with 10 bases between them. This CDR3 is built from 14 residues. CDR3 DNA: TGTGCCAGCAGCCAAGAGGGAGGGGGATATGGCTACACCTTC. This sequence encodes CASSQEGGGYGYTF.

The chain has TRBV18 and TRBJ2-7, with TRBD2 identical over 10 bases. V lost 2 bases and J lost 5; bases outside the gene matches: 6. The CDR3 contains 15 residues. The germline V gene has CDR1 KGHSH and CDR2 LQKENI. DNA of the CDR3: TGTGCCAGCTCACCATACCCTAGCGGGGGAAACGAGCAGTACTTC. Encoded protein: CASSPYPSGGNEQYF.

The CDR3 DNA reads as TGTGCCAGTAGAGACGGGCAGGGAGGTGTCTATGGCTACACCTTC. It specifies CASRDGQGGVYGYTF. The V and J genes are TRBV19 and TRBJ1-2; perhaps TRBD1 as D (5 bases). CDR3 size: 15 residues. Trimming left V 6 bases short and J 4 bases short, with 18 bases between. Germline CDR1 is LNHDA and CDR2 is SQIVND (reference sequence).

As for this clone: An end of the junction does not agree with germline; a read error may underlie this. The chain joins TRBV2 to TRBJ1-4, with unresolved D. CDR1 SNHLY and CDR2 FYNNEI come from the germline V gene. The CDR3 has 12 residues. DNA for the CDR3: TGTGCCAGCAGTGAGACTAGTGAAAAACTGTTTTTT. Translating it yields CASSETSEKLFF.

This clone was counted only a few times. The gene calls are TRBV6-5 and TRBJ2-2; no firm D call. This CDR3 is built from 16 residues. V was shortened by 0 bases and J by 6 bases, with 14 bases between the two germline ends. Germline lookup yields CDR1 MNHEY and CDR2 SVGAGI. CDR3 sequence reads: CASSYSIQRKAGELFF. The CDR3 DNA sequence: TGTGCCAGCAGTTACTCGATACAGAGAAAGGCCGGGGAGCTGTTTTTT.

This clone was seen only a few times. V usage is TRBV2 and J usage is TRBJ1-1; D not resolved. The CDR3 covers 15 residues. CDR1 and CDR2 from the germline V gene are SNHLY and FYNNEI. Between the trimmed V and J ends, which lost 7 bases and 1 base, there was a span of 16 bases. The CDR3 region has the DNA TGTGCCAGCAAGTCGGCAGGCCACCCGAACACTGAAGCTTTCTTT. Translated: CASKSAGHPNTEAFF.

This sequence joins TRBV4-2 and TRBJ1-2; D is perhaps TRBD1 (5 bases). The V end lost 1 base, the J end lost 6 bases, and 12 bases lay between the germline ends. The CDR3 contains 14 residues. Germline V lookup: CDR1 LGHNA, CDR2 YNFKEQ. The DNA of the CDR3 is TGTGCCAGCAGCCAAGCCCAGGGTGGTGATGGCTACACCTTC. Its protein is CASSQAQGGDGYTF.

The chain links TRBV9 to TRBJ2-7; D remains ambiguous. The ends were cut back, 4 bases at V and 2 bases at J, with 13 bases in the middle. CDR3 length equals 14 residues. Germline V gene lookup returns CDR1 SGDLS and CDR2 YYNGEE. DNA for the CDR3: TGTGCCAGCAGCCTAGACCAGAATACCTACGAGCAGTACTTC. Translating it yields CASSLDQNTYEQYF.

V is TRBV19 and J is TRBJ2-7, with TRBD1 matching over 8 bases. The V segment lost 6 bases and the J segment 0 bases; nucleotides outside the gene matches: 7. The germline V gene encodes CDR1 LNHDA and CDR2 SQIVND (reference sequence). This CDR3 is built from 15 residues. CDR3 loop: CASRSATGVSYEQYF. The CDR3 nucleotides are TGTGCCAGTAGGTCCGCGACAGGGGTCTCCTACGAGCAGTACTTC.

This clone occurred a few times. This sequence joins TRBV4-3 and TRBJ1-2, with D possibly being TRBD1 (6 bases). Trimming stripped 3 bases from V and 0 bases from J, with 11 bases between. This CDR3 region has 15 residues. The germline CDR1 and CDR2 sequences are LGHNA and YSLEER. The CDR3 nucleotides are TGCGCCAGCAGCCAGTCAGGGGCCGCTAACTATGGCTACACCTTC. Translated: CASSQSGAANYGYTF.

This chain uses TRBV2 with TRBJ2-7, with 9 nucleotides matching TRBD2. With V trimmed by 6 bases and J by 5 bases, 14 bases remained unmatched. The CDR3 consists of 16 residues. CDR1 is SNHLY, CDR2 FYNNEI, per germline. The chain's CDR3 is CASRDGAGGLLDEQYF. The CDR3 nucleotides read TGTGCCAGCAGAGACGGAGCGGGGGGACTCCTCGACGAGCAGTACTTC.

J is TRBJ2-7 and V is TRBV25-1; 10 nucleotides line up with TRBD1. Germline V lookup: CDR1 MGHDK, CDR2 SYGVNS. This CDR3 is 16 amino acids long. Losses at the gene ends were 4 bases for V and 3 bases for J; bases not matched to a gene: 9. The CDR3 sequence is CASSAYPGQGLYEQYF. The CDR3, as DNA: TGTGCCAGCAGTGCATACCCGGGACAGGGGCTCTACGAGCAGTACTTC.

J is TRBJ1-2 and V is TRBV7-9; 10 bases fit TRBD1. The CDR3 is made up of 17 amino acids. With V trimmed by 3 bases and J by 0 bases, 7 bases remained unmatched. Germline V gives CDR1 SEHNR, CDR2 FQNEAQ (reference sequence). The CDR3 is CASSFTDRGAPNYGYTF. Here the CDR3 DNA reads TGTGCCAGCAGCTTTACGGACAGGGGGGCCCCTAACTATGGCTACACCTTC. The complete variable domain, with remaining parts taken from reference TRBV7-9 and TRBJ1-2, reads DTGVSQNPRHKITKRGQNVTFRCDPISEHNRLYWYRQTLGQGPEFLTYFQNEAQLEKSRLLSDRFSAERPKGSFSTLEIQRTEQGDSAMYLCASSFTDRGAPNYGYTFGSGTRLTVV.

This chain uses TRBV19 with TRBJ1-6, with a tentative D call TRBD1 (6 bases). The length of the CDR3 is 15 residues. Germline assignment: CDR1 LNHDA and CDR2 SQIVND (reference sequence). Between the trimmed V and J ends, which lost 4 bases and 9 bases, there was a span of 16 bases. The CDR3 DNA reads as TGTGCCAGTAGTACCTCACAGGGTTCAAGTTCACCCCTCCACTTT. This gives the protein CASSTSQGSSSPLHF. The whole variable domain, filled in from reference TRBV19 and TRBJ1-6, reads DGGITQSPKYLFRKEGQNVTLSCEQNLNHDAMYWYRQDPGQGLRLIYYSQIVNDFQKGDIAEGYSVSREKKESFPLTVTSAQKNPTAFYLCASSTSQGSSSPLHFGNGTRLTVT.

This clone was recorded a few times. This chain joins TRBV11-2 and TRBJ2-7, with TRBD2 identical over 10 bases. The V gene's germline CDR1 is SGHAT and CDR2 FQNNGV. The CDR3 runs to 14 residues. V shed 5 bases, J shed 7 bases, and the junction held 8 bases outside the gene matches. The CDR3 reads CASSTTSGAGEQYF. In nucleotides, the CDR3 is TGTGCCAGCAGCACCACTAGCGGGGCCGGGGAGCAGTACTTC. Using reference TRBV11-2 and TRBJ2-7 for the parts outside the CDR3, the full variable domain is EAGVAQSPRYKIIEKRQSVAFWCNPISGHATLYWYQQILGQGPKLLIQFQNNGVVDDSQLPKDRFSAERLKGVDSTLKIQPAKLEDSAVYLCASSTTSGAGEQYFGPGTRLTVT.

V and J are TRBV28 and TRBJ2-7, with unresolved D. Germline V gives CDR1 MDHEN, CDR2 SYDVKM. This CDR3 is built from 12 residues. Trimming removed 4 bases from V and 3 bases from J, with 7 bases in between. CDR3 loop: CASSSQYYEQYF. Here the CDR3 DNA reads TGTGCCAGCAGTTCGCAGTACTACGAGCAGTACTTC.